Below are 10 T cell receptor beta chains sequenced from a single sample in a study of T cell responses to AZD1222 COVID-19 vaccine. The repertoire was sequenced with immunoSEQ multiplex PCR; TCRdb's copy has only in-frame clones and lacks some. The table lists approximately 100,000 clones, 87% of them singletons. The source was peripheral blood, collected on day 0 of AZD1222 vaccination. Every receptor here comes from an adult in good health.

The chain is built from TRBV7-9 and TRBJ1-6; TRBD1 matches 8 bases. Germline V CDR1 and CDR2: SEHNR, FQNEAQ (reference sequence). V lost 0 bases to trimming and J lost 9 bases; unmatched junction nucleotides: 10. The CDR3 is 17 residues long. CDR3: CASSLAYLDRVTSPLHF. CDR3 DNA sequence: TGTGCCAGCAGCTTAGCGTACTTGGACAGGGTTACTTCACCCCTCCACTTT.

This chain connects TRBV7-2 to TRBJ1-5; D gene uncertain. Trimming took off 3 bases at V and 4 bases at J, with 7 bases between the two ends. Germline loops: CDR1 SGHTA, CDR2 FQGNSA. The length of the CDR3 is 13 residues. The CDR3 DNA reads TGTGCCAGCAGCTTGGCATTTAATCAGCCCCAGCATTTT. Translation: CASSLAFNQPQHF.

This clone was seen more than once but under ten times. The chain couples TRBV5-1 to TRBJ2-3; tentative D call: TRBD1 (6 bases). The CDR3 has 15 residues. Trimming cost V 4 bases and J 2 bases, with 14 bases left between them. Germline V gives CDR1 SGHRS, CDR2 YFSETQ. The chain's CDR3 is CASSPSQGPTDTQYF. CDR3 bases: TGCGCCAGCAGCCCAAGTCAGGGGCCCACAGATACGCAGTATTTT.

The J gene is TRBJ1-1, the V gene TRBV14; weak D call: TRBD1 (5 bases). With 2 bases removed from V and 1 base from J, the gap between germline ends came to 5 bases. CDR3 length equals 13 residues. The germline V gene encodes CDR1 SGHDN and CDR2 FVKESK. This CDR3 reads CASSQQGNTEAFF. DNA of the CDR3: TGTGCCAGCAGCCAACAGGGGAACACTGAAGCTTTCTTT.

The chain has TRBV7-9 and TRBJ2-2; D uncertain. CDR3 length: 15 amino acids. Germline V gives CDR1 SEHNR, CDR2 FQNEAQ (reference sequence). The ends were cut back, 9 bases at V and 1 base at J, with 15 bases in the middle. For the CDR3, the DNA is TGTGCCAGTAAAGCATCTGGCCGGAACACCGGGGAGCTGTTTTTT. Translated, it gives CASKASGRNTGELFF.

The V and J genes are TRBV11-3 and TRBJ2-5; TRBD2 aligns across 14 bases. This CDR3 is 16 amino acids long. V trimming: 5 bases; J trimming: 4 bases; junction bases outside the gene matches: 6. Germline CDR1 reads SGHNT; CDR2 reads YENEEA. This CDR3 is CASSRGLAGVGETQYF. Here the CDR3 DNA reads TGTGCCAGCAGCAGGGGACTAGCGGGAGTTGGAGAGACCCAGTACTTC.

The chain uses TRBV21-1 and TRBJ2-3; TRBD2, as called in the table, went unchecked against the DNA. TRBV21-1 corresponds to a pseudogene. The CDR3 is 17 amino acids. CDR3 sequence reads: CASSPPRAGGSPDTQYF. The CDR3 coding sequence is TGTGCCAGCAGCCCCCCCCGCGCGGGAGGGTCCCCAGATACGCAGTATTTT.

The gene calls are TRBV10-3 and TRBJ1-1, with D tentatively TRBD1 (6 bases). The V gene's germline CDR1 is ENHRY and CDR2 SYGVKD. The germline V and J ends were trimmed by 5 bases and 1 base, with 11 bases remaining between them. The CDR3 is 14 residues long. The CDR3 here is CAISQNRENTEAFF. The CDR3 DNA is TGTGCCATCAGTCAAAACAGGGAGAACACTGAAGCTTTCTTT.

This rearrangement joins TRBV19 to TRBJ2-7; 9 positions agree with TRBD1. CDR1 is LNHDA, CDR2 SQIVND, per germline (reference sequence). The CDR3 runs to 13 residues. V was clipped by 7 bases and J by 3 bases; unmatched bases: 4. CDR3 residues: CASTGQGSYEQYF. CDR3 DNA: TGTGCCAGTACCGGACAGGGGAGCTACGAGCAGTACTTC.

V usage is TRBV7-2 and J usage is TRBJ1-4; a possible D gene is TRBD1 (6 bases). CDR1 and CDR2 from the germline V gene are SGHTA and FQGNSA. Trimming took off 2 bases at V and 8 bases at J, with 15 bases between the two ends. This CDR3 is built from 15 residues. CDR3 residues: CASSLKGQLGEKLFF. The CDR3 bases are TGTGCCAGCAGCTTAAAAGGACAGCTGGGGGAAAAACTGTTTTTT.